The clone carrying this T cell receptor beta chain occurred a few times. The target antigen is unknown. This specimen comes from a study of T cell repertoires in cytomegalovirus infection. Study background: In public TCR beta signatures, there were indications of both CMV infection and matching HLA type. Study-level findings and limits: Ex vivo responses were dominated by HLA-C-restricted CMV-specific TCR beta clonotypes.

One entry per CDR3 protein, called by TCRdb with MiXCR from the reads. This table has hundreds of thousands of distinct CDR3 sequences, approximately 24% appearing once. The sequenced material came from CD8+ T cells from PBMCs. The TCR comes from a human donor in good health (CMV status not recorded). Some clones in this sample may be carry-over from other donors' samples.

The CDR3 sequence is CSVGQPSGNTIYF. CDR3 DNA sequence: TGCAGCGTTGGACAGCCCTCTGGAAACACCATATATTTT. The rearrangement links TRBV29-1 to TRBJ1-3; possibly TRBD1 for D (5 bases). Looked up from germline, CDR1 is SQVTM and CDR2 is ANQGSEA. This CDR3 contains 13 residues. The V end was cut by 4 bases, the J end by 0 bases, with 7 bases between.